This T cell receptor (beta chain) was obtained from a study of OX40 agonist ivuxolimab in advanced cancers. This clone occurred once. Only in-frame clones appear in the TCRdb table, and some are missing; sequencing was by immunoSEQ multiplex PCR. The sample holds approximately 52,000 clones, around 88% seen once. Patients with a history of autoimmune disease or on systemic immunosuppression were excluded. The sequences come from CD4+ or CD8+ T cells sorted from blood, collected in a trial of the OX40 agonist ivuxolimab. The receptor was isolated from an adult with an advanced solid tumor such as melanoma, head and neck, liver or kidney cancer.

In DNA, the CDR3 is TGTGCCAGCAGCTTTTGGCAGCTCAATGAGCAGTTCTTC. Translation gives CASSFWQLNEQFF. This chain connects TRBV5-5 to TRBJ2-1; D uncertain. Germline CDR1 SGHKS, CDR2 YYEKEE (reference sequence). CDR3 length: 13 residues. Trimming left V 2 bases short and J 6 bases short, with 9 bases between. The variable domain in full, with the rest retrieved from reference TRBV5-5 and TRBJ2-1, is DAGVTQSPTHLIKTRGQQVTLRCSPISGHKSVSWYQQVLGQGPQFIFQYYEKEERGRGNFPDRFSARQFPNYSSELNVNALLLGDSALYLCASSFWQLNEQFFGPGTRLTVL.